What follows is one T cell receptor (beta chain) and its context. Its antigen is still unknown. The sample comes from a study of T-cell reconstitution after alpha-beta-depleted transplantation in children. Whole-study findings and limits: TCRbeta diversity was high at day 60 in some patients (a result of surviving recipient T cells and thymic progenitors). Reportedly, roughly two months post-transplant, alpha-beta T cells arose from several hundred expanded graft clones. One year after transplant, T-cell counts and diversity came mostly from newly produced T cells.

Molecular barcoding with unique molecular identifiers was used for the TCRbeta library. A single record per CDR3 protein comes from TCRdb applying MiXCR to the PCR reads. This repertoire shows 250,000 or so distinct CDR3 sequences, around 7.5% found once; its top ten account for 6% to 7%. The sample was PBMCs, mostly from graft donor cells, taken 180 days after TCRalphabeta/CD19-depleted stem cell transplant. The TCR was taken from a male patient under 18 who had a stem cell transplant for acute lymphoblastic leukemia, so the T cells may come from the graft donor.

The CDR3 protein is CASSYQLAGAINTGELFF. Here the CDR3 DNA reads TGTGCCAGCAGTTACCAACTAGCGGGAGCCATAAACACCGGGGAGCTGTTTTTT. The chain recombines TRBV6-5 with TRBJ2-2, with 11 bases identical to TRBD2. The CDR3 covers 18 residues. Germline values: CDR1 MNHEY, CDR2 SVGAGI. V gave up 2 bases and J gave up 2 bases; unmatched junction bases: 7.